A single sample is the source of the 27 T cell receptor beta chains below, sequenced in a study of blood T cell repertoires in COVID-19 (TCRdb year 2020). The library was made by the immunoSEQ multiplex PCR assay. The table was pulled from immuneACCESS by TCRdb, which kept in-frame rearrangements only. Such tables lose some clones; where checked, under half of the loss comes from unresolved V genes, and the rest has no known cause. The sample yields about 170,000 clones; 85% to 95% were counted once. The ten largest clonotypes hold approximately 0.5% of the sample. The sequenced sample consisted of peripheral blood. Receptors originate from a man aged 45-65 years with acute or convalescent COVID-19.

The V call is TRBV18, the J call TRBJ2-3; the D gene is possibly TRBD2 (7 bases). Per the germline V gene, CDR1 is KGHSH and CDR2 is LQKENI. The ends were cut back, 8 bases at V and 1 base at J, with 22 bases in the middle. The CDR3 length is 17 residues. In DNA, the CDR3 is TGTGCCAGCATAGGAGGGCGGGGGCCTCATCGCACAGATACGCAGTATTTT. Translation gives CASIGGRGPHRTDTQYF.

The chain has TRBV7-9 and TRBJ1-5; 7 nucleotides agree with TRBD1. The V gene end was trimmed by 5 bases and the J gene end by 0 bases; junction bases not matched to a gene: 4. Germline-derived CDR1 and CDR2 are SEHNR and FQNEAQ (reference sequence). The CDR3 length is 15 residues. This chain's CDR3 is CASSQGTASNQPQHF. CDR3 nucleotides: TGTGCCAGCAGCCAGGGGACAGCTAGCAATCAGCCCCAGCATTTT. Variable domain in full (rest from reference TRBV7-9 and TRBJ1-5): DTGVSQNPRHKITKRGQNVTFRCDPISEHNRLYWYRQTLGQGPEFLTYFQNEAQLEKSRLLSDRFSAERPKGSFSTLEIQRTEQGDSAMYLCASSQGTASNQPQHFGDGTRLSIL.

This chain joins TRBV28 and TRBJ1-2, with D perhaps matching TRBD1 (5 bases). Trimming removed 3 bases from V and 2 bases from J, with 7 bases in between. Germline V gene lookup returns CDR1 MDHEN and CDR2 SYDVKM. The CDR3 consists of 13 residues. CDR3 sequence reads: CASSFDRNYGYTF. The CDR3 DNA sequence: TGTGCCAGCAGTTTCGACAGAAACTATGGCTACACCTTC.

The V and J genes are TRBV2 and TRBJ2-2, with 11 bases matching TRBD2. This CDR3 has 17 residues. CDR1 SNHLY and CDR2 FYNNEI come from the germline V gene. V lost 2 bases to trimming and J lost 2 bases; unmatched junction nucleotides: 4. Written as DNA, the CDR3 is TGTGCCAGCAGTGAACCACTAGCGGGAGTTAACACCGGGGAGCTGTTTTTT. Translating gives CASSEPLAGVNTGELFF.

This rearrangement joins TRBV12-3 or TRBV12-4 to TRBJ1-5; the match to TRBD1 covers 7 bases. The CDR3 contains 13 residues. V shed 5 bases, J shed 5 bases, and the junction held 3 bases outside the gene matches. The CDR3 DNA reads TGTGCCAGCAGTCGAGACAGGGATCAGCCCCAGCATTTT. Protein: CASSRDRDQPQHF.

V and J are TRBV9 and TRBJ1-5; D may be TRBD1 (5 bases). The germline V gene encodes CDR1 SGDLS and CDR2 YYNGEE. V was shortened by 2 bases and J by 7 bases, with 13 bases between the two germline ends. This CDR3 contains 14 residues. As DNA, the CDR3 is TGTGCCAGCAGCGTGGGGGGTTCCCGGCAGCCCCAGCATTTT. This translates into CASSVGGSRQPQHF.

V is TRBV28 and J is TRBJ2-7; D is possibly TRBD2 (5 bases). CDR1 is MDHEN and CDR2 is SYDVKM in the germline V gene. This CDR3 has 15 amino acids. V lost 5 bases and J lost 2, with 16 bases in between. In DNA, the CDR3 is TGTGCCAGCAGTAAAAAATTAGCGAGAGCCTACGAGCAGTACTTC. It yields the protein CASSKKLARAYEQYF.

This sequence joins TRBV25-1 and TRBJ1-6, with 7 nucleotides matching TRBD1. The CDR3 has 15 residues. J lost 8 bases, V lost 1 base, and 5 bases had no gene match. Germline V CDR1 and CDR2: MGHDK, SYGVNS. This CDR3 reads CASSESYQGDSPLHF. The CDR3 nucleotides are TGTGCCAGCAGTGAATCGTACCAGGGGGATTCACCCCTCCACTTT. Drawing the rest from reference TRBV25-1 and TRBJ1-6, the complete variable domain is EADIYQTPRYLVIGTGKKITLECSQTMGHDKMYWYQQDPGMELHLIHYSYGVNSTEKGDLSSESTVSRIRTEHFPLTLESARPSHTSQYLCASSESYQGDSPLHFGNGTRLTVT.

This sequence joins TRBV5-3 and TRBJ2-7, with TRBD1 matching over 7 bases. TRBV5-3 falls under the ORF class, with uncertain function. The CDR3 consists of 14 residues. The J segment lost 0 bases and the V segment lost 10 bases, leaving 10 bases of the junction unmatched. The CDR3 protein is CALTLTGHSYEQYV. DNA of the CDR3: TGTGCCCTTACCCTGACAGGGCACTCCTACGAGCAGTACGTC.

This rearrangement joins TRBV7-9 to TRBJ2-3; TRBD1 agrees at 7 bases. Losses at the gene ends were 5 bases for V and 2 bases for J; bases not matched to a gene: 7. CDR1 and CDR2 (germline): SEHNR, FQNEAQ (reference sequence). This CDR3 is built from 15 residues. For the CDR3, the DNA is TGTGCCAGCAGCGTCCGGGACAGCCCCACAGATACGCAGTATTTT. This translates into CASSVRDSPTDTQYF.

The V and J genes are TRBV5-6 and TRBJ2-2; 13 nucleotides line up with TRBD2. V shed 7 bases and J 6 bases; nucleotides not matched to a gene: 3. Per germline, CDR1 SGHDT and CDR2 YYEEEE. This CDR3 has 14 amino acids. This CDR3 reads CASATSGGAGELFF. The CDR3 DNA follows: TGTGCCAGCGCCACTAGCGGGGGGGCCGGGGAGCTGTTTTTT.

This clone came up a few times. The V and J genes are TRBV14 and TRBJ2-7; the match to TRBD2 covers 9 bases. This CDR3 comprises 16 residues. J gave up 5 bases and V 3 bases, and 11 bases lay outside the gene matches. Germline V gene sequence: CDR1 SGHDN, CDR2 FVKESK. The CDR3 reads CASSHTKREALHEQYF. CDR3 nucleotide sequence: TGTGCCAGCAGCCATACTAAGCGGGAGGCACTCCACGAGCAGTACTTC.

The rearrangement links TRBV3-1 (or the pseudogene TRBV3-2) to TRBJ1-6, with unresolved D. Trimming stripped 0 bases from V and 8 bases from J, with 14 bases between. CDR1 and CDR2 (germline): LGHDT, YNNKEL (reference sequence). CDR3 length: 16 amino acids. The CDR3 sequence: CASSQDPLPSYSPLHF. CDR3 DNA sequence: TGTGCCAGCAGCCAAGACCCCCTCCCCAGTTATTCACCCCTCCACTTT.

V is TRBV9 and J is TRBJ2-1; TRBD2 matches at 11 bases. The germline V gene encodes CDR1 SGDLS and CDR2 YYNGEE. V lost 4 bases and J lost 0; bases outside the gene matches: 0. The CDR3 is 15 residues long. The DNA for the CDR3 is TGTGCCAGCAGCACTAGCGGGAGCTCCTACAATGAGCAGTTCTTC. Its protein is CASSTSGSSYNEQFF.

The J gene is TRBJ1-5, the V gene TRBV4-1; perhaps TRBD1 as D (6 bases). V was cut by 2 bases and J by 5 bases, with 10 bases left in between. The CDR3 extends over 14 amino acids. Germline values: CDR1 MGHRA, CDR2 YSYEKL. In DNA form, the CDR3 reads TGCGCCAGCAGCCAACGGGGGGGCCATCAGCCCCAGCATTTT. It codes for CASSQRGGHQPQHF.

The chain recombines TRBV11-2 with TRBJ1-3, with D perhaps TRBD1 (6 bases). The V and J ends lost 1 base and 2 bases respectively, with 9 bases between them. This CDR3 is 15 amino acids long. Germline CDR1 SGHAT, CDR2 FQNNGV. The CDR3 loop reads CASSLGAGAGNTIYF. The CDR3 nucleotides are TGTGCCAGCAGCTTAGGGGCAGGGGCTGGAAACACCATATATTTT.

V is TRBV2 and J is TRBJ1-2; 11 bases map to TRBD1. CDR1 is SNHLY, CDR2 FYNNEI, per germline. This CDR3 has 13 amino acids. Trimming took 6 bases from V and 8 from J; bases not matched to a gene: 5. The CDR3 region is CASRPGQGGGYTF. DNA for the CDR3: TGTGCCAGCAGGCCGGGACAGGGGGGAGGCTACACCTTC.

The chain uses TRBV5-1 and TRBJ2-1; 12 positions agree with TRBD2. J lost 9 bases, V lost 4 bases, and 14 bases had no gene match. Germline loops: CDR1 SGHRS, CDR2 YFSETQ. The CDR3 extends over 17 amino acids. This CDR3 reads CASSPRGLAGGLGEQFF. The CDR3 DNA reads TGCGCCAGCAGCCCCAGAGGCCTAGCGGGAGGGCTAGGTGAGCAGTTCTTC.

The gene calls are TRBV24-1 and TRBJ2-5; possible D gene TRBD1, 6 bases. The ends were cut back, 3 bases at V and 2 bases at J, with 24 bases in the middle. Germline CDR1 reads KGHDR; CDR2 reads SFDVKD. The CDR3 covers 19 residues. Here the CDR3 reads CATSDPMTEINREQETQYF. The CDR3 DNA is TGTGCCACCAGTGATCCCATGACAGAAATAAACAGGGAGCAAGAGACCCAGTACTTC.

V usage is TRBV15 and J usage is TRBJ2-5, with 9 bases lining up with TRBD2. The CDR3 spans 14 residues. The germline CDR1 and CDR2 sequences are LNHNV and YYDKDF (reference sequence). The V gene end was trimmed by 5 bases and the J gene end by 5 bases; junction bases not matched to a gene: 6. CDR3 in DNA: TGTGCCACCAGCCCGCGGGGGGGGTCCGAGACCCAGTACTTC. Translated, it gives CATSPRGGSETQYF. Supplemented by reference TRBV15 and TRBJ2-5, the full variable domain reads DAMVIQNPRYQVTQFGKPVTLSCSQTLNHNVMYWYQQKSSQAPKLLFHYYDKDFNNEADTPDNFQSRRPNTSFCFLDIRSPGLGDTAMYLCATSPRGGSETQYFGPGTRLLVL.

The chain employs TRBV7-9 and TRBJ1-6; 8 bases are a match to TRBD1. V lost 5 bases, J lost 7 bases, and 7 bases stayed unmatched. CDR1 and CDR2 from the germline V gene are SEHNR and FQNEAQ (reference sequence). The CDR3 consists of 15 residues. The CDR3 region is CASSRGQGGNSPLHF. In DNA, the CDR3 is TGTGCCAGCAGCCGCGGACAGGGAGGAAATTCACCCCTCCACTTT.

The chain couples TRBV28 to TRBJ1-1; D perhaps matches TRBD1 (6 bases). Between the trimmed V and J ends, which lost 6 bases and 5 bases, there was a span of 19 bases. Germline assignment: CDR1 MDHEN and CDR2 SYDVKM. This CDR3 is 15 amino acids long. As DNA, the CDR3 is TGTGCCAGCAGCCCCGCCGGGGGGCGCGGGACTGAAGCTTTCTTT. Translated: CASSPAGGRGTEAFF.

The chain uses TRBV5-4 and TRBJ2-7; 7 positions match TRBD1. V lost 2 bases, J lost 2 bases, and 7 bases stayed unmatched. Germline V lookup: CDR1 SGHNT, CDR2 YYREEE (reference sequence). The CDR3 loop spans 15 amino acids. This chain's CDR3 is CASSLPGTATYEQYF. The CDR3 bases are TGTGCCAGCAGCTTACCTGGGACAGCCACCTACGAGCAGTACTTC. Variable domain in full (rest from reference TRBV5-4 and TRBJ2-7): ETGVTQSPTHLIKTRGQQVTLRCSSQSGHNTVSWYQQALGQGPQFIFQYYREEENGRGNFPPRFSGLQFPNYSSELNVNALELDDSALYLCASSLPGTATYEQYFGPGTRLTVT.

The V call is TRBV30, the J call TRBJ2-3; 9 bases match TRBD1. V trimming: 4 bases; J trimming: 3 bases; junction bases outside the gene matches: 5. The germline gives CDR1 GTSNPN, CDR2 SVGIG (reference sequence). The CDR3 runs to 14 residues. CDR3 amino acids: CAWKGDRVTDTQYF. DNA of the CDR3: TGTGCCTGGAAGGGGGACAGGGTAACAGATACGCAGTATTTT. Filled out from reference TRBV30 and TRBJ2-3, the complete variable domain reads SQTIHQWPATLVQPVGSPLSLECTVEGTSNPNLYWYRQAAGRGLQLLFYSVGIGQISSEVPQNLSASRPQDRQFILSSKKLLLSDSGFYLCAWKGDRVTDTQYFGPGTRLTVL.

This clone was seen a single time. The V call is TRBV5-6, the J call TRBJ1-5, with D tentatively TRBD1 (5 bases). The CDR3 loop spans 16 amino acids. With 4 bases removed from V and 0 bases from J, the gap between germline ends came to 14 bases. The germline V gene encodes CDR1 SGHDT and CDR2 YYEEEE. The CDR3 bases are TGTGCCAGCAGCCCGGGGGGACTTTTTAGCAATCAGCCCCAGCATTTT. Translating gives CASSPGGLFSNQPQHF.

The chain combines TRBV15 with TRBJ1-5; TRBD1 agrees at 9 bases. Germline CDR1 reads LNHNV; CDR2 reads YYDKDF (reference sequence). V lost 3 bases and J lost 4; bases outside the gene matches: 1. The CDR3 length is 14 residues. DNA for the CDR3: TGTGCCACCAGCAGGGGACAGGGAAATCAGCCCCAGCATTTT. Translated, it gives CATSRGQGNQPQHF. Combining the CDR3 with reference TRBV15 and TRBJ1-5 gives the whole variable domain DAMVIQNPRYQVTQFGKPVTLSCSQTLNHNVMYWYQQKSSQAPKLLFHYYDKDFNNEADTPDNFQSRRPNTSFCFLDIRSPGLGDTAMYLCATSRGQGNQPQHFGDGTRLSIL.

This clone was counted only a few times. The chain uses TRBV19 and TRBJ1-4, with D possibly TRBD1 on 5 matching bases. Trimming took 3 bases from V and 8 from J, leaving 16 bases between them. Germline values: CDR1 LNHDA, CDR2 SQIVND (reference sequence). The CDR3 contains 15 residues. CDR3 in DNA: TGTGCCAGTAGTATCGGTGGCAGGGCACCCGAAAAACTGTTTTTT. Encoded protein: CASSIGGRAPEKLFF.